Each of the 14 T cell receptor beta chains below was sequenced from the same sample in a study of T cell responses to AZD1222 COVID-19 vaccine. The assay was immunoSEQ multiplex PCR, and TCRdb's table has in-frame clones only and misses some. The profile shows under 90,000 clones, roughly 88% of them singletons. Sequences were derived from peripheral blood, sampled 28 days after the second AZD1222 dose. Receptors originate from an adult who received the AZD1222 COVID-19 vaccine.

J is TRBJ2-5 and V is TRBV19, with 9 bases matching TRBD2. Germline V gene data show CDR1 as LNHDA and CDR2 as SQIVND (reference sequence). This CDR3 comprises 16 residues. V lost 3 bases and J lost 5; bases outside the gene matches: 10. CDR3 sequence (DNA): TGTGCCAGTAGTATTCGTGGAGGGACTAGCTGGGAGACCCAGTACTTC. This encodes CASSIRGGTSWETQYF.

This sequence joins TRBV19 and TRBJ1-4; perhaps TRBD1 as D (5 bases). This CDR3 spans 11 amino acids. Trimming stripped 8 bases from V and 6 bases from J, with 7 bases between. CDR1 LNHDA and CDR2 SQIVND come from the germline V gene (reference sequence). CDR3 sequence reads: CASGGDEKLFF. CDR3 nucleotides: TGTGCCAGTGGGGGAGATGAAAAACTGTTTTTT.

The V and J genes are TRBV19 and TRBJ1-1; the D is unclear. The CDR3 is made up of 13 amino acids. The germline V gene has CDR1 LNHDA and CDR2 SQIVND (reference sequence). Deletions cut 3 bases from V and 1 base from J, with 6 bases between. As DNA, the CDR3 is TGTGCCAGTAGTATGAGTGGGAACACTGAAGCTTTCTTT. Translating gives CASSMSGNTEAFF. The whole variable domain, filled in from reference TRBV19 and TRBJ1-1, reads DGGITQSPKYLFRKEGQNVTLSCEQNLNHDAMYWYRQDPGQGLRLIYYSQIVNDFQKGDIAEGYSVSREKKESFPLTVTSAQKNPTAFYLCASSMSGNTEAFFGQGTRLTVV.

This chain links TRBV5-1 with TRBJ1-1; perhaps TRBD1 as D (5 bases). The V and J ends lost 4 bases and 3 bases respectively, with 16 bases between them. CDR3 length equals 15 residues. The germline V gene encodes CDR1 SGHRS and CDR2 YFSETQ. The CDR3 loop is CASSPTTVGHTEAFF. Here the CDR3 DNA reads TGCGCCAGCAGCCCTACGACAGTGGGGCACACTGAAGCTTTCTTT. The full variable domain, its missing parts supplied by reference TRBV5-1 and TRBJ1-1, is KAGVTQTPRYLIKTRGQQVTLSCSPISGHRSVSWYQQTPGQGLQFLFEYFSETQRNKGNFPGRFSGRQFSNSRSEMNVSTLELGDSALYLCASSPTTVGHTEAFFGQGTRLTVV.

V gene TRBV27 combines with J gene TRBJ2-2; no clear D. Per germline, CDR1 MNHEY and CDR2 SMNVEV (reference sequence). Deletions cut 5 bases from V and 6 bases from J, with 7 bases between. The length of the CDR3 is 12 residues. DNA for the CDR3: TGTGCCAGCAGTCCCCTCCCCGGGGAGCTGTTTTTT. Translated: CASSPLPGELFF.

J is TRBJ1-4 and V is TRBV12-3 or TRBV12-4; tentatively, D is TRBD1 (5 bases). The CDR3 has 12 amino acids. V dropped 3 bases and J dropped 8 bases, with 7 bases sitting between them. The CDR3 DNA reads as TGTGCCAGCAGTTTTGGGGGGGAAAAACTGTTTTTT. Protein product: CASSFGGEKLFF.

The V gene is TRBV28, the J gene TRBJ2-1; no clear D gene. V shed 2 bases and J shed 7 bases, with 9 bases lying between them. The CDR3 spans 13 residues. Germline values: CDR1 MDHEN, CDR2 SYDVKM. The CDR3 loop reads CASSLEYGNEQFF. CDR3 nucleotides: TGTGCCAGCAGTTTAGAATATGGGAATGAGCAGTTCTTC.

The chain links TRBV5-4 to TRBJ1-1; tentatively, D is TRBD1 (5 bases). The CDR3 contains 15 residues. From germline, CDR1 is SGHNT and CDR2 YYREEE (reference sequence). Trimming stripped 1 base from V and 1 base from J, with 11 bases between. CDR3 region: CASSLIGAANTEAFF. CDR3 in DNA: TGTGCCAGCAGCTTGATAGGGGCTGCGAACACTGAAGCTTTCTTT.

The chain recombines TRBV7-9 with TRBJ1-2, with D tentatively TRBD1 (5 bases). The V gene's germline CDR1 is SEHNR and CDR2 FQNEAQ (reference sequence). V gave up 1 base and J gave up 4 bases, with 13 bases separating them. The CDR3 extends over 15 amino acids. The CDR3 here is CASSLETASPYGYTF. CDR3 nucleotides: TGTGCCAGCAGCTTAGAGACAGCCTCCCCCTATGGCTACACCTTC. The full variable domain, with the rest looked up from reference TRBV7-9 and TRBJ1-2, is DTGVSQNPRHKITKRGQNVTFRCDPISEHNRLYWYRQTLGQGPEFLTYFQNEAQLEKSRLLSDRFSAERPKGSFSTLEIQRTEQGDSAMYLCASSLETASPYGYTFGSGTRLTVV.

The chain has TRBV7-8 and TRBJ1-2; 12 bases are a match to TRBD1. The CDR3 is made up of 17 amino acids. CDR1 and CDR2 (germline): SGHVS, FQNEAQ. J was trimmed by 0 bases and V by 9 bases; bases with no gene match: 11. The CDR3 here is CASNRGTGGAANYGYTF. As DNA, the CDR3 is TGTGCCAGTAACCGCGGGACAGGGGGCGCGGCTAACTATGGCTACACCTTC.

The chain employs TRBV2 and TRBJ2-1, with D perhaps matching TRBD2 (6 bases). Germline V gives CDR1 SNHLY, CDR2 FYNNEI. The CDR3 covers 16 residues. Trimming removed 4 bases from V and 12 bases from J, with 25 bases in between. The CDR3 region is CASSARRDPIVKGQFF. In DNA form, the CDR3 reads TGTGCCAGCAGTGCTCGGAGGGACCCTATCGTAAAGGGGCAGTTCTTC.

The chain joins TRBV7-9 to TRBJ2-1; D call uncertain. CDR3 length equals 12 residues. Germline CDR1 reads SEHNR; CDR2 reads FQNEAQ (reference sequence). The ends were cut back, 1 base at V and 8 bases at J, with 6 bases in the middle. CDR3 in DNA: TGTGCCAGCAGCTTAGTACTTTATGAGCAGTTCTTC. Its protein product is CASSLVLYEQFF.

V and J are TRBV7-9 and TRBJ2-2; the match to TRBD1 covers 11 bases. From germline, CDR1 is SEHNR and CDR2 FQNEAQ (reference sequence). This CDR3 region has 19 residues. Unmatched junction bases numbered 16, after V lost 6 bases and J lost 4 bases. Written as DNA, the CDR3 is TGTGCCAGCAGGGGGACAGGGGGAGACGGACTTGAGGCCACCGGGGAGCTGTTTTTT. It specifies CASRGTGGDGLEATGELFF.

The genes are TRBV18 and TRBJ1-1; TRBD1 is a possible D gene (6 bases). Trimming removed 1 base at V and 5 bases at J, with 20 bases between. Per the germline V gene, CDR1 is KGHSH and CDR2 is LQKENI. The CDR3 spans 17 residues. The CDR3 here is CASSPRIILGASTEAFF. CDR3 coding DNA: TGTGCCAGCTCACCACGAATCATTCTGGGGGCGTCGACTGAAGCTTTCTTT.